Listed below are T cell receptor beta chains from one sample, sequenced in a study of cytomegalovirus exposure and HLA in healthy donors. The data were produced by immunoSEQ multiplex PCR, yet TCRdb's version contains in-frame clones alone and is incomplete. The sample holds about 200,000 clones, approximately 86% seen once. Sequencing input: PBMCs. These TCRs come from a woman aged 25-40 years in good health and CMV-seronegative. Each CDR3 is given with its conserved first and last residue. A D gene is named only where the DNA matches it firmly. Some rows mark clone size as missing; the rest say once, few, many or name a class of expanded clone.

>TRBJ1-1|-|TRBD1|15|TRBV27
TGTGCCAGCAGTCTAGGACAGGGATTGAACACTGAAGCTTTCTTT
CASSLGQGLNTEAFF
>TRBJ1-2|-|-|17|TRBV11-2
TGTGCCAGCAGCCCTACCGGACAGAAAATCGTGGACTATGGCTACACCTTC
CASSPTGQKIVDYGYTF
>TRBJ2-7|few|-|16|TRBV5-4
TGTGCCAGCAGCTTGGGATTTAGCGTGAGCTCCTACGAGCAGTACTTC
CASSLGFSVSSYEQYF
>TRBJ2-5|few|-|14|TRBV5-5
TGTGCCAGCAGTCCCGGTCTGGACGGGGGGACCCAGTACTTC
CASSPGLDGGTQYF
>TRBJ2-7|-|-|11|TRBV2
TGTGCCAGCAGACTAGCATACGAGCAGTACTTC
CASRLAYEQYF
>TRBJ2-1|-|TRBD2|15|TRBV27
TGTGCCAGCAGAACGGGAGGGTATGCCTACAATGAGCAGTTCTTC
CASRTGGYAYNEQFF
>TRBJ2-2|-|TRBD2|17|TRBV7-9
TGTGCCAGCAGCTTAAGGACTAGCGGGAGGTTCTCCGGGGAGCTGTTTTTT
CASSLRTSGRFSGELFF
>TRBJ2-5|-|TRBD1|13|TRBV7-7
TGTGCTAGCAGCTGGGACAGTCGAGAGACCCAGTACTTC
CASSWDSRETQYF
>TRBJ2-7|-|-|17|TRBV15
TGTGCCACCAGCAGAGAGAGGGCGGGATGGGTTAATCTCGAGCAGTACTTC
CATSRERAGWVNLEQYF
>TRBJ2-5|-|-|16|TRBV9
TGTGCCAGCAGCGTAGGCTTGGCGGGATTCCAAGAGACCCAGTACTTC
CASSVGLAGFQETQYF
>TRBJ2-3|-|-|16|TRBV5-1
TGCGCCAGCAGTTTCTCTCGGCGTGGGCGCGTTGATACGCAGTATTTT
CASSFSRRGRVDTQYF
>TRBJ2-5|-|-|14|TRBV4-1
TGCGCCAGCAGCCAACCCGGGACTCAAGAGACCCAGTACTTC
CASSQPGTQETQYF
>TRBJ2-2|-|TRBD2|15|TRBV4-2
TGTGCCAGCAGCCGGGGGACTAGCGGTATCGGGGAGCTGTTTTTT
CASSRGTSGIGELFF
>TRBJ2-1|-|TRBD1|12|TRBV4-2
TGTGCCAGCAGCCCACAGGGGAATGAGCAGTTCTTC
CASSPQGNEQFF
>TRBJ2-1|-|TRBD2|15|TRBV10-2
TGCGCCAGCAGTGACGGGACTAGCGGACTACGGGCGCAGTTCTTC
CASSDGTSGLRAQFF
>TRBJ1-4|-|-|11|TRBV20-1
TGCAGTGCGCGACAGATTGAAAAACTGTTTTTT
CSARQIEKLFF
>TRBJ2-3|-|TRBD1|14|TRBV5-5
TGTGCCAGCAGCTTGGGACAGGGAGCAGATACGCAGTATTTT
CASSLGQGADTQYF
>TRBJ2-2|-|TRBD1|17|TRBV27
TGTGCCAGCAGTCCAGACAGGGTAGGCACGAACACCGGGGAGCTGTTTTTT
CASSPDRVGTNTGELFF
>TRBJ2-7|-|-|14|TRBV25-1
TGTGCCAGCAGTGTACCGGGATCATCCTACGAGCAGTACTTC
CASSVPGSSYEQYF
>TRBJ2-1|-|-|14|TRBV2
TGTGCCAACACTCTCGATAACAGGGAGAATGAGCAGTTCTTC
CANTLDNRENEQFF